This paragraph reports one TCR beta chain. The ends lost 4 bases at V and 5 bases at J; junction bases unmatched: 9. The CDR3 runs to 15 residues. CDR1 SGHRS and CDR2 YFSETQ come from the germline V gene. The data originate from a study of blood T cell repertoires in COVID-19. Overall study: COVID-19 samples, acute and convalescent, were from the United States, Italy and Spain. From T cells, B-cell-depleted T cells, or PBMCs came the material, which was cDNA or gDNA.

Original data processing: Amplifying reference gene primers gave estimates of nucleated cell counts. TCRdb's copy holds only in-frame clones and misses some; the assay was immunoSEQ multiplex PCR. D and trimming were read from the DNA, whereas the V and J calls and clone size are those reported in that table. The sample lists over 55,000 clones, almost 85% occurring once. The clonotype comes from a middle-aged man with active COVID-19. Sequencing was performed on peripheral blood. The chain recombines TRBV5-1 with TRBJ2-7, with TRBD2 identical over 10 bases. The CDR3 is CASSRVAGGGDEQYF. CDR3 sequence (DNA): TGCGCCAGCAGCAGGGTAGCGGGAGGAGGAGACGAGCAGTACTTC.